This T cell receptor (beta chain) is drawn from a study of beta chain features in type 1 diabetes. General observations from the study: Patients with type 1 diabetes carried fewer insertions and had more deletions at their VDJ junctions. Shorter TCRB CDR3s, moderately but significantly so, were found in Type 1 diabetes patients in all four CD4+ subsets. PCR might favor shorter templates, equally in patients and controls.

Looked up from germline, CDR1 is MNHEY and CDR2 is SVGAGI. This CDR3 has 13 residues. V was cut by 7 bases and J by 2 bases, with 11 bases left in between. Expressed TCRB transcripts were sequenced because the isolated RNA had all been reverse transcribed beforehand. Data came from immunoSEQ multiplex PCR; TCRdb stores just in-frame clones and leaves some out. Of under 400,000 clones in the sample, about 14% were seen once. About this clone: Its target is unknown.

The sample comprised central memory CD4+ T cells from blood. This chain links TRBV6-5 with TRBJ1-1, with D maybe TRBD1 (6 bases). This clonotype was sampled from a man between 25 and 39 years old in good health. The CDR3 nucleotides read TGTGCCAGCAAGGACAGAGCCAACACTGAAGCTTTCTTT. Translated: CASKDRANTEAFF.